This T cell receptor beta chain was identified during a study of glioma-infiltrating T cells after dendritic cell vaccination. On the study more broadly: The vaccine used monocyte-derived dendritic cells pulsed overnight with autologous tumor lysate.

Amplification used 60 V beta primers and 13 J beta primers. Measured with immunoSEQ multiplex PCR; TCRdb has only the in-frame clones, and not every one. The sample holds fewer than 45,000 clones, around four fifths seen once. Between the trimmed V and J ends, which lost 2 bases and 0 bases, there was a span of 6 bases. The CDR3 loop spans 14 amino acids. CDR1 KGHSH and CDR2 LQKENI come from the germline V gene. The sequence derives from a human donor with glioblastoma. The chain employs TRBV18 and TRBJ2-3; D is undetermined. Sequenced material: blood, taken before dendritic cell vaccination. The CDR3 region is CASSPYTSTDTQYF. In nucleotides, the CDR3 is TGTGCCAGCTCACCATATACTAGCACAGATACGCAGTATTTT. The entire variable domain, with the rest obtained from reference TRBV18 and TRBJ2-3, is as follows: NAGVMQNPRHLVRRRGQEARLRCSPMKGHSHVYWYRQLPEEGLKFMVYLQKENIIDESGMPKERFSAEFPKEGPSILRIQQVVRGDSAAYFCASSPYTSTDTQYFGPGTRLTVL.